This T cell receptor (beta chain) was recovered during a study of post-analysis software for immune sequencing data. Study at large: Both relapsing-remitting and secondary progressive multiple sclerosis featured among the disease courses, as did progressive-relapsing multiple sclerosis. Study-level findings and limits: Four or five TRBV segments (TRBV5-6, TRBV5-1 and TRBV20-1 among them) occurred more frequently in patients than in controls. Pronounced co-clustering by F measure was evident among identically batched samples. Versus controls, multiple sclerosis patients showed significantly lower diversity (normalized Chao1).

This clonotype has a handful of counts. The target antigen is unknown. TCR beta cDNA libraries had unique molecular identifiers. Using its own MiXCR run on the PCR reads, TCRdb lists one record per CDR3 protein. The sample lists around 440,000 distinct CDR3 sequences; over 35% were seen once. The J segment lost 1 base and the V segment lost 6 bases, leaving 8 bases of the junction unmatched. The germline V gene has CDR1 MNHEY and CDR2 SVGAGI. This CDR3 has 15 amino acids. This clonotype was sampled from a girl under 18 with multiple sclerosis. Sequencing used blood. The chain couples TRBV6-5 to TRBJ2-7; TRBD1 matches 8 bases. This chain's CDR3 is CASRNRDRWSYEQYF. DNA for the CDR3: TGTGCCAGCAGAAACCGGGACAGGTGGTCCTACGAGCAGTACTTC.